A selection of T cell receptor beta chains follows, all from one sample in a study of sequential checkpoint blockade in melanoma. The data were produced by immunoSEQ multiplex PCR, yet TCRdb's version contains in-frame clones alone and is incomplete. In the table there are some 14,000 clones, more than 45% of which are singletons. Sequencing used CD8+ T cells sorted from blood (inferred from file names), obtained from a patient given nivolumab and ipilimumab in sequence. These receptors were obtained from a human donor with melanoma. The CDR3 runs from the conserved cysteine through the conserved F or W. The D gene is left open where the match is weak. A row's size may be missing; if present it is once, few, many or a size class.

>-|TRBV6-5|TRBD1|TRBJ1-2
TGTGCCAGCAGTCCCGGGACAGGGGTCTATGGCTACACCTTC
CASSPGTGVYGYTF
>-|TRBV29-1|-|TRBJ2-5
TGCAGCGTTGGCGGGGGCTACCAAGAGACCCAGTACTTC
CSVGGGYQETQYF
>-|TRBV27|-|TRBJ2-5
TGTGCCAGCAGTTGGTCAGGGTCGGCAGAGACCCAGTACTTC
CASSWSGSAETQYF
>-|TRBV28|TRBD2|TRBJ2-3
TGTGCCAGCAGTTTTAGGACTAGCGGGGGTGCTAGCACAGATACGCAGTATTTT
CASSFRTSGGASTDTQYF
>-|TRBV27|-|TRBJ2-7
TGTGCCAGCAGTTTGACAGGTTTGCTTTCCTACGAGCAGTACTTC
CASSLTGLLSYEQYF
>medium-sized|TRBV10-3|-|TRBJ1-3
TGTGCCATCAGTGAGGCAGAAACCTCTGGAAACACCATATATTTT
CAISEAETSGNTIYF
>-|TRBV6-1|-|TRBJ1-4
TGTGCCAGCAACAGGGTTGATGAAAAACTGTTTTTT
CASNRVDEKLFF
>-|TRBV7-6|TRBD2|TRBJ2-2
TGTGCCAGCAGCCTATCCGGACTAGCGGGGGGGGAGCTGTTTTTT
CASSLSGLAGGELFF
>once|TRBV7-9|-|TRBJ1-2
TGTGCCAGCAGCTTGGAAACAGGCTATGGCTACACCTTC
CASSLETGYGYTF
>-|TRBV27|TRBD1|TRBJ2-7
TGTGCCAGCAGTTTCTCGGCCCCGGGACAGTCCTACGAGCAGTACTTC
CASSFSAPGQSYEQYF
>-|TRBV12-5|-|TRBJ2-2
TGTGCTAGTGGTCCAGTCCTCAACACCGGGGAGCTGTTTTTT
CASGPVLNTGELFF
>-|TRBV27|TRBD1|TRBJ2-7
TGTGCCAGCAGCGGGACAGGGTACGGCCTAGGCTACGAGCAGTACTTC
CASSGTGYGLGYEQYF
>few|TRBV7-9|TRBD2|TRBJ2-3
TGTGCCAGCAGCCAAGAGGGCCCGCGGGGGGGCACAGATACGCAGTATTTT
CASSQEGPRGGTDTQYF
>few|TRBV10-3|TRBD2|TRBJ2-1
TGTGCCATCAAAACCGGGACTAGCGGGAGTACTTACAATGAGCAGTTCTTC
CAIKTGTSGSTYNEQFF
>few|TRBV28|TRBD1|TRBJ1-5
TGTGCCAGCAGTTGGGACAGGGAGGCTCAGCCCCAGCATTTT
CASSWDREAQPQHF
>-|TRBV5-1|TRBD2|TRBJ2-4
TGCGCCAGCAGCCCCACAGGGCTAGCGGGAGGGATGCACATTCAGTACTTC
CASSPTGLAGGMHIQYF
>-|TRBV19|TRBD2|TRBJ2-1
TGTGCCAGTAGTATTGGCGGGAGTGAGCAGTTCTTC
CASSIGGSEQFF
>few|TRBV10-3|-|TRBJ2-3
TGTGCCATCAGTGATTGGACTACGGGGAGCACAGATACGCAGTATTTT
CAISDWTTGSTDTQYF
>-|TRBV5-1|TRBD1|TRBJ2-7
TGCGCCAGCAGCCCGTGGACAGGGGAAGGCTACGAGCAGTACTTC
CASSPWTGEGYEQYF
>-|TRBV28|-|TRBJ1-6
TGTGCCAGCAGTTTTGGCCCGCCCCTCCACTTT
CASSFGPPLHF
>-|TRBV6-5|TRBD1|TRBJ1-2
TGTGCCAGCCTTCTGGGGGCGGGACAGGGGGATGGCTACACCTTC
CASLLGAGQGDGYTF
>few|TRBV18|TRBD1|TRBJ1-2
TGTGCCAGCTCACTACAGGGGTCCCTTGACTATGGCTACACCTTC
CASSLQGSLDYGYTF
>-|TRBV9|TRBD2|TRBJ2-1
TGTGCCAGCAGTGCACAGCGGGGGACGAGCTCCTACAATGAGCAGTTCTTC
CASSAQRGTSSYNEQFF
>-|TRBV7-6|-|TRBJ2-1
TGTGCCAGCAGCTTAGAGGGGCTGCGAAACAATGAGCAGTTCTTC
CASSLEGLRNNEQFF
>-|TRBV19|-|TRBJ1-2
TGTGCCAGTAGTATTGACAGCTATGGCTACACCTTC
CASSIDSYGYTF
>-|TRBV27|-|TRBJ1-2
TGTGCCAGCAGTTTTCATCAGGGGAACTATGGCTACACCTTC
CASSFHQGNYGYTF
>few|TRBV6-6|-|TRBJ2-7
TGTGCCAGCAGTTACTCGAGGGGGTACGAGCAGTACTTC
CASSYSRGYEQYF
>few|TRBV19|TRBD1|TRBJ2-3
TGTGCCAGTACCTCCGGACAGGGCACAGATACGCAGTATTTT
CASTSGQGTDTQYF